The TCR beta chain under discussion was sequenced for a study of blood T cell repertoires in COVID-19. Study as a whole: The United States, Italy and Spain were the sources of the acute and convalescent COVID-19 samples.

The CDR3 extends over 12 amino acids. Trimming took 6 bases from V and 9 from J; bases not matched to a gene: 5. Seattle participants joined during active infection and were tracked over time. Original analysis: Amplification of reference gene primers provided the estimated nucleated cell counts. Sequenced by immunoSEQ multiplex PCR; TCRdb stores in-frame clones only, minus some. V, J and clone size derive from that table, while D and trimming were established from the DNA sequence. The table lists about 180,000 clones, 75% to 85% of them singletons, with 7% to 10% in the top ten. The chain links TRBV12-3 or TRBV12-4 to TRBJ2-1; TRBD1 matches 7 bases. This receptor was identified in a woman aged 55-75 years with COVID-19, enrolled during active disease. Sequencing input: peripheral blood. CDR3 bases: TGTGCCAGCAGACCAACAGGGGCTGAGCAGTTCTTC. As protein: CASRPTGAEQFF.